This is a list of T cell receptor beta chains from one sample in a study of CD8+CD57+ T cells in acquired aplastic anemia. TCRdb itself ran the reads through MiXCR, one entry per CDR3 protein. The repertoire holds 150,000 or so distinct CDR3 sequences, with around 52% as singletons. The specimen was sorted CD4+, CD8+, or CD8+CD57+ T cells (not recorded which) from PBMCs. These receptor sequences come from a human donor with aplastic anemia. CDR3s include the opening cysteine and the closing phenylalanine or tryptophan. The D gene is left open where the match is weak. Only some rows state a clone size, as once, few, many or a class for expanded clones.

TRBV12-3/TRBV12-4	TRBJ1-2	13	many	-	CASSLSGDGGYTF	TGTGCCAGCAGTTTATCAGGGGATGGTGGCTACACCTTC
TRBV2	TRBJ2-7	15	-	TRBD2	CASSLGLAGTYEQYF	TGTGCCAGCAGCTTGGGACTAGCGGGAACTTACGAGCAGTACTTC
TRBV5-6	TRBJ2-7	14	many	TRBD2	CASSLAGAPWEQYF	TGTGCCAGCAGCTTAGCGGGAGCACCGTGGGAGCAGTACTTC
TRBV5-1	TRBJ2-5	16	-	TRBD2	CASSLGLAGGTETQYF	TGCGCCAGCAGCTTGGGACTAGCGGGAGGGACGGAGACCCAGTACTTC
TRBV24-1	TRBJ2-7	14	-	TRBD1	CVTSTRTGTDEQYF	TGTGTCACCAGTACCAGGACAGGGACTGACGAGCAGTACTTC
TRBV7-2	TRBJ2-7	11	-	-	CASSLQSEQYF	TGTGCCAGCAGCTTACAGTCCGAGCAGTACTTC
TRBV15	TRBJ2-5	15	few	TRBD1	CATSTIATGVKTQYF	TGTGCCACCAGCACTATTGCGACAGGGGTGAAGACCCAGTACTTC
TRBV9	TRBJ1-6	12	-	-	CASSVANLPLHF	TGTGCCAGCAGCGTAGCCAATTTACCCCTCCACTTT
TRBV4-1	TRBJ1-6	17	once	-	CASSQDLGQTLNSPLHF	TGCGCCAGCAGCCAAGATCTAGGACAGACGCTAAATTCACCCCTCCACTTT
TRBV6-5	TRBJ1-1	12	many	TRBD1	CASREGATEAFF	TGTGCCAGCAGAGAGGGGGCGACTGAAGCTTTCTTT
TRBV27	TRBJ2-1	12	few	-	CASSLSGLNWFF	TGTGCCAGCAGTTTATCTGGCTTGAATTGGTTCTTC
TRBV15	TRBJ2-3	15	-	-	CATSRADISTDTQYF	TGTGCCACCAGCAGGGCCGACATTAGCACAGATACGCAGTATTTT
TRBV19	TRBJ2-6	15	many	-	CASSMGLNPTNVLTF	TGTGCCAGTAGTATGGGTCTGAACCCAACCAACGTCCTGACTTTC
TRBV7-4	TRBJ2-2	13	few	-	CASSQTSSGELFF	TGTGCCAGCAGCCAAACTTCATCCGGGGAGCTGTTTTTT
TRBV7-3	TRBJ2-7	14	many	-	CASSFGGGNYEQYF	TGTGCCAGCAGCTTCGGGGGAGGAAACTACGAGCAGTACTTC
TRBV7-8	TRBJ2-5	15	many	-	CASSLGDWYQETQYF	TGTGCCAGCAGCTTGGGGGACTGGTACCAAGAGACCCAGTACTTC
TRBV27	TRBJ2-7	16	-	-	CASIPRFGGPSYEQYF	TGTGCCAGCATCCCTCGATTCGGGGGGCCGTCCTACGAGCAGTACTTC
TRBV10-3	TRBJ2-2	12	-	-	CAIRRDTGELFF	TGTGCCATCAGGAGGGACACCGGGGAGCTGTTTTTT
TRBV7-9	TRBJ2-5	16	many	TRBD2	CASSLGLAGVQETQYF	TGTGCCAGCAGCCTGGGACTAGCGGGAGTCCAAGAGACCCAGTACTTC
TRBV19	TRBJ1-1	19	few	-	CASSPWGPWGGHMNTEAFF	TGTGCCAGTAGTCCATGGGGCCCTTGGGGGGGACACATGAACACTGAAGCTTTCTTT
TRBV6-5	TRBJ1-1	15	few	TRBD1	CASSYSRQGGTEAFF	TGTGCCAGCAGTTACTCGAGACAGGGTGGGACTGAAGCTTTCTTT
TRBV10-3	TRBJ2-5	14	-	-	CAISDDQYQETQYF	TGTGCCATCAGCGATGACCAGTACCAAGAGACCCAGTACTTC
TRBV9	TRBJ2-1	15	-	-	CASSRYSEAYNEQFF	TGTGCCAGCAGTAGATACAGCGAAGCCTACAATGAGCAGTTCTTC
TRBV7-2	TRBJ2-5	14	many	TRBD2	CASSARLAGETQYF	TGTGCCAGCAGCGCTCGACTAGCGGGGGAGACCCAGTACTTC
TRBV20-1	TRBJ2-7	16	-	TRBD2	CSARGTSGSLTYEQYF	TGCAGTGCTAGAGGGACTAGCGGGAGTTTAACCTACGAGCAGTACTTC
TRBV2	TRBJ2-3	13	few	-	CASSVSRTDTQYF	TGTGCCAGCAGTGTCAGCCGCACAGATACGCAGTATTTT
TRBV30	TRBJ2-3	15	few	-	CAWISVGGSTDTQYF	TGTGCCTGGATTTCGGTAGGCGGGAGCACAGATACGCAGTATTTT
TRBV14	TRBJ1-2	16	many	TRBD1	CASSQRYRGQDYGYTF	TGTGCCAGCAGCCAACGATACAGGGGGCAGGACTATGGCTACACCTTC
TRBV30	TRBJ2-3	17	-	TRBD2	CAWSSPGLAGVTDTQYF	TGTGCCTGGAGTTCCCCGGGACTAGCGGGAGTCACAGATACGCAGTATTTT
TRBV4-2	TRBJ1-3	19	few	-	CASSPTGPGAVSSGNTIYF	TGTGCCAGCAGCCCTACCGGCCCCGGGGCTGTAAGCTCTGGAAACACCATATATTTT
TRBV7-6	TRBJ1-1	11	-	-	CASSLGGDAFF	TGTGCCAGCAGCTTAGGAGGAGACGCTTTCTTT
TRBV20-1	TRBJ2-1	10	many	-	CSATDNEQFF	TGCAGTGCTACCGACAATGAGCAGTTCTTC
TRBV2	TRBJ1-5	15	-	TRBD1	CASRSDRASNQPQHF	TGTGCCAGCAGGTCTGACAGGGCTAGCAATCAGCCCCAGCATTTT
TRBV19	TRBJ1-2	12	many	-	CASSVGWGGYTF	TGTGCCAGTAGTGTCGGATGGGGTGGCTACACCTTC
TRBV20-1	TRBJ2-5	11	-	-	CSATRRETQYF	TGCAGTGCTACTAGACGGGAGACCCAGTACTTC
TRBV2	TRBJ2-2	13	-	-	CASSGGDTGELFF	TGCGCCAGCAGTGGTGGGGACACCGGGGAGCTGTTTTTT
TRBV10-2	TRBJ1-1	15	-	-	CASSEGQGGNTEAFF	TGCGCCAGCAGTGAGGGTCAGGGAGGGAACACTGAAGCTTTCTTT
TRBV4-2	TRBJ1-6	15	-	-	CASSQEGATDSPLHF	TGTGCCAGCAGCCAAGAAGGGGCCACAGATTCACCCCTCCACTTT
TRBV5-5	TRBJ2-7	15	many	-	CASSLDGSPMWEQYF	TGTGCCAGCAGCTTGGACGGCTCGCCGATGTGGGAGCAGTACTTC
TRBV11-1	TRBJ2-3	17	-	TRBD1	CASSSPYGTGLGDTQYF	TGTGCCAGCAGCAGCCCCTATGGGACAGGGTTGGGAGATACGCAGTATTTT
TRBV11-2	TRBJ2-5	11	many	-	CASSTRETQYF	TGTGCCAGCAGCACCCGGGAGACCCAGTACTTC
TRBV7-8	TRBJ1-2	15	many	-	CASSHTAVEDYGYTF	TGTGCCAGCAGCCATACAGCAGTCGAAGACTATGGCTACACCTTC
TRBV19	TRBJ1-2	16	few	-	CASSSRRQDLSYGYTF	TGTGCCAGTAGTAGTCGGCGACAGGACCTTAGCTATGGCTACACCTTC
TRBV19	TRBJ2-7	15	few	TRBD2	CASSVLAGGPYEQYF	TGTGCCAGTAGTGTGCTAGCGGGGGGACCCTACGAGCAGTACTTC
TRBV18	TRBJ2-5	15	few	-	CASSPDLGGLETQYF	TGTGCCAGCTCACCTGACCTAGGGGGGCTGGAGACCCAGTACTTC
TRBV19	TRBJ1-2	15	-	TRBD1	CASSTGQSAGLGYTF	TGTGCCAGTAGTACGGGACAGTCGGCCGGGCTTGGCTACACCTTC
TRBV11-2	TRBJ2-1	12	many	TRBD1	CASSSGTDEQFF	TGTGCCAGCAGCTCGGGGACAGATGAGCAGTTCTTC
TRBV7-2	TRBJ1-1	15	many	-	CASSLAREVWTEAFF	TGTGCCAGCAGCTTAGCGAGGGAGGTGTGGACTGAAGCTTTCTTT
TRBV19	TRBJ2-3	15	few	TRBD1	CASSRGTDGTDTQYF	TGTGCCAGTAGCAGAGGGACAGACGGTACAGATACGCAGTATTTT
TRBV9	TRBJ1-3	15	-	TRBD1	CASSYRQGSGNTIYF	TGTGCCAGCAGTTACCGACAGGGATCTGGAAACACCATATATTTT
TRBV5-1	TRBJ2-7	14	many	-	CASSPGHGSYEQYF	TGCGCCAGCAGCCCGGGACACGGCTCCTACGAGCAGTACTTC
TRBV27	TRBJ2-7	18	few	-	CASSLSVPMGGINYEQYF	TGTGCCAGCAGTTTATCAGTGCCCATGGGGGGTATTAACTACGAGCAGTACTTC
TRBV11-1	TRBJ2-1	15	many	TRBD2	CASSLPSGSENEQFF	TGTGCCAGCAGCCTACCGAGCGGGAGTGAAAATGAGCAGTTCTTC
TRBV5-4	TRBJ2-4	14	-	-	CASSPQREVGFQYF	TGTGCCAGCTCACCACAGAGGGAGGTGGGGTTTCAGTACTTC
TRBV25-1	TRBJ2-7	14	many	-	CASSESPGGWEQYF	TGTGCCAGCAGTGAAAGTCCAGGCGGCTGGGAGCAGTACTTC
TRBV7-2	TRBJ2-1	16	-	TRBD2	CASSLSLAIGFDKQFF	TGTGCCAGCAGCTTATCACTAGCGATCGGGTTTGATAAGCAGTTCTTC
TRBV12-3/TRBV12-4	TRBJ1-1	12	many	-	CASKGGWTEAFF	TGTGCCAGCAAGGGAGGGTGGACTGAAGCTTTCTTT
TRBV9	TRBJ2-1	17	many	TRBD2	CASSPQISSGNRNEQFF	TGTGCCAGCAGCCCCCAGATCTCTAGCGGGAACAGGAATGAGCAGTTCTTC
TRBV4-2	TRBJ2-1	15	-	-	CASSQDPGSDSEQFF	TGTGCCAGCAGCCAAGATCCGGGGAGCGACTCCGAGCAGTTCTTC
TRBV25-1	TRBJ1-5	13	few	-	CASSLDGNQPQHF	TGTGCCAGCAGTCTGGACGGCAATCAGCCCCAGCATTTT